This entry lists 31 T cell receptor beta chains sequenced from one sample in a study of T cell repertoires in cytomegalovirus infection. TCRdb called the reads again in MiXCR, with one record for every CDR3 protein. The sample has roughly 800,000 distinct CDR3 sequences; around 29% are singletons. These receptors lack a known antigen. Source: cultured CD8+ T cells from PBMCs, taken from culture after CMV antigen stimulation. The receptors were sampled from a human donor in good health (CMV status not recorded). Some clones in this sample may be carry-over from other donors' samples.

This clonotype was seen only a few times. The chain links TRBV6-5 to TRBJ1-1; D possibly corresponds to TRBD1 (6 bases). The CDR3 totals 16 residues. The germline gives CDR1 MNHEY, CDR2 SVGAGI. V was shortened by 0 bases and J by 6 bases, with 17 bases between the two germline ends. Here the CDR3 reads CASSYSIPGEGAEAFF. For the CDR3, the DNA is TGTGCCAGCAGTTACTCGATTCCAGGGGAAGGCGCTGAAGCTTTCTTT.

This chain connects TRBV27 to TRBJ1-2, with D unclear. V lost 3 bases, J lost 1 base, and 18 bases lay in between. CDR1 is MNHEY, CDR2 SMNVEV, per germline (reference sequence). The CDR3 totals 17 residues. CDR3 region: CASSFGSPSLDNYGYTF. In DNA form, the CDR3 reads TGTGCCAGCAGTTTTGGCAGCCCTTCTTTGGATAACTATGGCTACACCTTC.

J is TRBJ1-2 and V is TRBV12-3 or TRBV12-4; unclear D gene. V lost 7 bases, J lost 4 bases, and 7 bases lay in between. The CDR3 extends over 11 amino acids. CDR3 sequence reads: CASTESYGYTF. CDR3 nucleotides: TGTGCCAGCACGGAATCCTATGGCTACACCTTC.

This clonotype occurred a few times. The gene calls are TRBV10-3 and TRBJ1-1; possibly TRBD1 for D (6 bases). Germline CDR1 reads ENHRY; CDR2 reads SYGVKD. This CDR3 has 12 amino acids. V was trimmed by 6 bases and J by 8 bases, leaving 13 bases between them. The CDR3 here is CAIRPGTTEAFF. In DNA, the CDR3 is TGTGCCATCAGGCCTGGGACAACAGAAGCTTTCTTT.

The J gene is TRBJ1-1, the V gene TRBV19; D is unclear. The CDR3 runs to 15 residues. Germline V gene data show CDR1 as LNHDA and CDR2 as SQIVND (reference sequence). V was trimmed by 3 bases and J by 0 bases, leaving 11 bases between them. CDR3 residues: CASSMIQRLNTEAFF. In nucleotides, the CDR3 is TGTGCCAGTAGTATGATACAAAGGTTGAACACTGAAGCTTTCTTT.

This clonotype came up many times. The rearrangement links TRBV19 to TRBJ1-1; D not certain. The ends were cut back, 8 bases at V and 0 bases at J, with 7 bases in the middle. This CDR3 comprises 12 residues. Germline V gives CDR1 LNHDA, CDR2 SQIVND (reference sequence). The CDR3 spells CASGAMNTEAFF. As DNA, the CDR3 is TGTGCCAGTGGAGCCATGAACACTGAAGCTTTCTTT.

V is TRBV7-9 and J is TRBJ2-2; D is possibly TRBD1 or TRBD2 (5 bases each). CDR1 and CDR2 (germline): SEHNR, FQNEAQ (reference sequence). This CDR3 is built from 15 residues. V dropped 7 bases and J dropped 4 bases, with 16 bases sitting between them. CDR3 DNA sequence: TGTGCCAGCACCCCCCCGGGACCGGGCACCGGGGAGCTGTTTTTT. As protein: CASTPPGPGTGELFF.

The chain has TRBV27 and TRBJ1-6; 10 nucleotides agree with TRBD1. CDR3 size: 15 residues. V shed 3 bases, J shed 7 bases, and the junction held 3 bases outside the gene matches. The germline V gene has CDR1 MNHEY and CDR2 SMNVEV (reference sequence). The DNA of the CDR3 is TGTGCCAGCAGTTTGGGACAGGGGATAAATTCACCCCTCCACTTT. Translated, it gives CASSLGQGINSPLHF.

The chain has TRBV7-6 and TRBJ2-7; perhaps TRBD2 as D (5 bases). Trimming left V 1 base short and J 3 bases short, with 13 bases between. The CDR3 spans 15 residues. Germline CDR1 and CDR2: SGHVS and FNYEAQ. CDR3 sequence (DNA): TGTGCCAGCAGCTTAGGGTCGGGGATTGGCTACGAGCAGTACTTC. Encoded protein: CASSLGSGIGYEQYF.

The genes are TRBV5-6 and TRBJ2-2; tentative D call: TRBD1 (6 bases). Trimming took 5 bases from V and 1 from J, leaving 15 bases between them. The length of the CDR3 is 16 residues. The germline V gene has CDR1 SGHDT and CDR2 YYEEEE. The CDR3 region is CASSSRQEKNTGELFF. The CDR3 DNA follows: TGTGCCAGCAGTTCCAGACAGGAAAAGAACACCGGGGAGCTGTTTTTT.

This clonotype was detected a few times. This rearrangement joins TRBV9 to TRBJ2-4; D is possibly TRBD2 (5 bases). Trimming cost V 1 base and J 4 bases, with 6 bases left between them. The CDR3 has 13 amino acids. From germline, CDR1 is SGDLS and CDR2 YYNGEE. In nucleotides, the CDR3 is TGTGCCAGCAGCGTAACGGGGAAAAACATTCAGTACTTC. This encodes CASSVTGKNIQYF.

The V call is TRBV19, the J call TRBJ1-1; no firm D call. This CDR3 has 15 amino acids. The V and J ends lost 2 bases and 4 bases respectively, with 14 bases between them. Looked up from germline, CDR1 is LNHDA and CDR2 is SQIVND (reference sequence). CDR3 protein: CASSIYDTRSTEAFF. The CDR3 DNA is TGTGCCAGTAGTATATATGACACCCGGAGCACTGAAGCTTTCTTT.

This clonotype has a count of ten or more. V usage is TRBV7-2 and J usage is TRBJ2-3, with 11 bases fitting TRBD2. CDR1 and CDR2 (germline): SGHTA, FQGNSA. V lost 5 bases to trimming and J lost 1 base; unmatched junction nucleotides: 5. This CDR3 comprises 16 residues. CDR3 loop: CASSGSGGAGTDTQYF. CDR3 in DNA: TGTGCCAGCAGCGGTAGCGGGGGGGCCGGCACAGATACGCAGTATTTT.

A few counts support this clonotype. This chain uses TRBV5-1 with TRBJ2-7; 9 bases map to TRBD1. This CDR3 has 15 amino acids. Germline values: CDR1 SGHRS, CDR2 YFSETQ. The junction had 8 bases not matched to a gene; V was cut back by 4 bases and J by 3 bases. The CDR3 is CASSVGQGPNYEQYF. CDR3 nucleotides: TGCGCCAGCAGCGTGGGACAGGGACCTAACTACGAGCAGTACTTC.

The table lists this clonotype with many counts. The chain uses TRBV7-9 and TRBJ1-1, with D hard to call. The CDR3 loop spans 12 amino acids. V lost 5 bases to trimming and J lost 6 bases, with 10 bases between them. CDR1 SEHNR and CDR2 FQNEAQ come from the germline V gene (reference sequence). CDR3 loop: CASSLFSAEAFF. The CDR3 region has the DNA TGTGCCAGCAGCCTTTTCTCTGCTGAAGCTTTCTTT.

The chain uses TRBV20-1 and TRBJ2-7; no clear D gene. The germline gives CDR1 DFQATT, CDR2 SNEGSKA (reference sequence). The ends were cut back, 6 bases at V and 2 bases at J, with 11 bases in the middle. This CDR3 has 12 residues. CDR3 loop: CSASTVTYEQYF. The CDR3 DNA reads TGCAGTGCCAGCACGGTTACCTACGAGCAGTACTTC.

This rearrangement joins TRBV12-5 to TRBJ1-5; D not certain. This CDR3 contains 15 residues. V dropped 6 bases and J dropped 1 base, with 13 bases sitting between them. Germline V CDR1 and CDR2: LGHNT, FRNRAP. The CDR3 DNA follows: TGTGCTAGTGGCGAAGCGGGCGGGAGCAATCAGCCCCAGCATTTT. Its translation: CASGEAGGSNQPQHF. Looking up the rest from reference TRBV12-5 and TRBJ1-5 gives the full variable domain: DARVTQTPRHKVTEMGQEVTMRCQPILGHNTVFWYRQTMMQGLELLAYFRNRAPLDDSGMPKDRFSAEMPDATLATLKIQPSEPRDSAVYFCASGEAGGSNQPQHFGDGTRLSIL.

As to this clonotype: At one of its ends the junction is not consistent with the germline gene, which may arise from a read error. V gene TRBV7-9 combines with J gene TRBJ1-6; 10 nucleotides agree with TRBD1. Germline lookup yields CDR1 SEHNR and CDR2 FQNEAQ (reference sequence). This CDR3 is built from 16 residues. The CDR3 sequence: CVSSRTGGSYNSPLHF. CDR3 coding DNA: TGTGTCAGCAGCCGGACAGGGGGCTCCTATAATTCACCCCTCCACTTT.

This clonotype was detected only a few times. The DNA of the CDR3 is TGTGCCAGCAGCCAAGACCACGGGACTACTAAAAACAATGAGCAGTTCTTC. This encodes CASSQDHGTTKNNEQFF. V gene TRBV4-2 combines with J gene TRBJ2-1; TRBD2 agrees at 7 bases. The V segment lost 0 bases and the J segment 5 bases; nucleotides outside the gene matches: 10. The CDR3 consists of 17 residues. Germline V gene data show CDR1 as LGHNA and CDR2 as YNFKEQ.

As regards this clonotype: This may come from a read error, since a much larger clone is one base off. The J gene is TRBJ2-1, the V gene TRBV7-6; D might be TRBD2 (7 bases). CDR3 length: 15 residues. Germline assignment: CDR1 SGHVS and CDR2 FNYEAQ. CDR3 DNA: TGTGCCACCATACCCGGGGGGCAGTCCTACAATGTGCAGTTCTTC. Protein sequence: CATIPGGQSYNVQFF.

The CDR3 protein is CASSARVPYTEAFF. In DNA form, the CDR3 reads TGTGCCAGCAGTGCGAGGGTTCCCTACACTGAAGCTTTCTTT. The chain combines TRBV2 with TRBJ1-1; D is undetermined. This CDR3 is 14 amino acids long. The ends were cut back, 4 bases at V and 3 bases at J, with 12 bases in the middle. The V gene's germline CDR1 is SNHLY and CDR2 FYNNEI. The variable domain in full, completed from reference TRBV2 and TRBJ1-1, reads EPEVTQTPSHQVTQMGQEVILRCVPISNHLYFYWYRQILGQKVEFLVSFYNNEISEKSEIFDDQFSVERPDGSNFTLKIRSTKLEDSAMYFCASSARVPYTEAFFGQGTRLTVV.

The rearrangement uses TRBV20-1 and TRBJ1-2; D gene uncertain. The V gene lost 6 bases and the J gene lost 5 bases, with 22 bases spanning the gap. The CDR3 extends over 15 amino acids. CDR1 and CDR2 (germline): DFQATT, SNEGSKA (reference sequence). CDR3 sequence (DNA): TGCAGTGCCGGTGGTGGAAGGTCACCACTATATGGCTACACCTTC. Encoded protein: CSAGGGRSPLYGYTF.

This clonotype occurred a few times. The chain joins TRBV18 to TRBJ2-5, with 7 bases lining up with TRBD2. CDR1 KGHSH and CDR2 LQKENI come from the germline V gene. The CDR3 consists of 15 residues. The V and J ends lost 0 bases and 3 bases, in that order; junction bases with no gene match: 4. CDR3 nucleotide sequence: TGTGCCAGCTCACCACCGCGGGGGACCGAAGAGACCCAGTACTTC. Protein: CASSPPRGTEETQYF.

This clonotype has a handful of counts. The junction departs from the called germline gene at one end, perhaps through a read error. This chain joins TRBV4-1 and TRBJ2-1; 10 bases match TRBD2. The germline V gene has CDR1 MGHRA and CDR2 YSYEKL. This CDR3 region has 16 residues. The CDR3 here is CASSQDKRGGDNEQFF. The DNA of the CDR3 is TGTGCCAGCAGCCAAGATAAGCGGGGGGGAGACAATGAGCAGTTCTTC.

This clonotype was observed many times. The CDR3 loop is CAAEASNTEAFF. The CDR3 DNA is TGTGCGGCAGAGGCGAGCAACACTGAAGCTTTCTTT. This chain joins TRBV28 and TRBJ1-1; no firm D call. CDR1 is MDHEN, CDR2 SYDVKM, per germline. The CDR3 runs to 12 residues.

Ten or more counts support this clonotype. The DNA for the CDR3 is TGTGCCAGTAAAAGGCGGGACCTCTTCAATGAGCAGTTCTTC. Amino acid sequence: CASKRRDLFNEQFF. The V gene is TRBV19, the J gene TRBJ2-1; the D gene is possibly TRBD2 (6 bases). From germline, CDR1 is LNHDA and CDR2 SQIVND (reference sequence). The CDR3 is 14 amino acids. Trimming pared 7 bases from V and 6 bases from J, leaving 16 bases between.

The rearrangement joins TRBV7-9 to TRBJ1-5; D unresolved. The CDR3 spans 15 residues. CDR1 SEHNR and CDR2 FQNEAQ come from the germline V gene (reference sequence). Trimming cost V 1 base and J 1 base, with 8 bases left between them. The CDR3 is CASSLGPTSNQPQHF. The DNA of the CDR3 is TGTGCCAGCAGCTTAGGGCCGACGAGCAATCAGCCCCAGCATTTT.

The rearrangement joins TRBV6-1 to TRBJ2-7, with D perhaps matching TRBD2 (7 bases). Germline CDR1 reads MNHNS; CDR2 reads SASEGT. V lost 9 bases and J 6 bases, leaving 18 bases between the germline ends. This CDR3 is 13 amino acids long. The DNA for the CDR3 is TGTGCCAGTCTCCGGGGGGCGGTTGGCGAGCAGTACGTC. This translates into CASLRGAVGEQYV.

This clonotype came up a few times. The V and J genes are TRBV5-6 and TRBJ1-2, with no clear D. The CDR3 covers 15 residues. V lost 2 bases and J 4 bases, leaving 15 bases between the germline ends. Germline CDR1 reads SGHDT; CDR2 reads YYEEEE. The CDR3 here is CASSFGSQSVYGYTF. CDR3 nucleotides: TGTGCCAGCAGCTTTGGGAGTCAATCGGTCTATGGCTACACCTTC.

The rearrangement joins TRBV9 to TRBJ2-5, with D perhaps given as TRBD1 or TRBD2 (5 bases each). The CDR3 totals 16 residues. V lost 4 bases and J lost 2, with 18 bases in between. In germline, CDR1 is SGDLS, CDR2 YYNGEE. The CDR3 region has the DNA TGTGCCAGCAGCTCCCACGGGACCTCGTCACAAGAGACCCAGTACTTC. It yields the protein CASSSHGTSSQETQYF.

In this sample, this clonotype turned up a few times. The chain is built from TRBV7-6 and TRBJ2-1, with 12 positions matching TRBD2. Germline V lookup: CDR1 SGHVS, CDR2 FNYEAQ. V was pared by 4 bases and J by 3 bases, with 4 bases of the junction left unmatched. This CDR3 is 16 amino acids long. The CDR3 region is CASSSSGGAVYNEQFF. In nucleotides, the CDR3 is TGTGCCAGCAGCTCTAGCGGGGGGGCCGTCTACAATGAGCAGTTCTTC. The full variable domain, its missing parts supplied by reference TRBV7-6 and TRBJ2-1, is GAGVSQSPRYKVTKRGQDVALRCDPISGHVSLYWYRQALGQGPEFLTYFNYEAQQDKSGLPNDRFSAERPEGSISTLTIQRTEQRDSAMYRCASSSSGGAVYNEQFFGPGTRLTVL.